Reported below is one T cell receptor (beta chain). This sample was included in a study of cytomegalovirus exposure and HLA in healthy donors. The PCR employed 60 Vbeta primers together with 13 Jbeta primers. Some clones are missing from TCRdb's copy, which holds only in-frame ones; the method was immunoSEQ multiplex PCR. The table lists some 160,000 clones, roughly 80% of them singletons. CDR3 size: 13 residues. Between the trimmed V and J ends, which lost 3 bases and 1 base, there was a span of 6 bases. Per the germline V gene, CDR1 is MNHEY and CDR2 is SMNVEV (reference sequence). The sample taken for sequencing was PBMCs. The V call is TRBV27, the J call TRBJ1-1, with a weak D call TRBD1 (5 bases). The source is a male donor in good health and CMV-seropositive. Here the CDR3 DNA reads TGTGCCAGCAGTTTCGGGGGGAACACTGAAGCTTTCTTT. Amino acids: CASSFGGNTEAFF.